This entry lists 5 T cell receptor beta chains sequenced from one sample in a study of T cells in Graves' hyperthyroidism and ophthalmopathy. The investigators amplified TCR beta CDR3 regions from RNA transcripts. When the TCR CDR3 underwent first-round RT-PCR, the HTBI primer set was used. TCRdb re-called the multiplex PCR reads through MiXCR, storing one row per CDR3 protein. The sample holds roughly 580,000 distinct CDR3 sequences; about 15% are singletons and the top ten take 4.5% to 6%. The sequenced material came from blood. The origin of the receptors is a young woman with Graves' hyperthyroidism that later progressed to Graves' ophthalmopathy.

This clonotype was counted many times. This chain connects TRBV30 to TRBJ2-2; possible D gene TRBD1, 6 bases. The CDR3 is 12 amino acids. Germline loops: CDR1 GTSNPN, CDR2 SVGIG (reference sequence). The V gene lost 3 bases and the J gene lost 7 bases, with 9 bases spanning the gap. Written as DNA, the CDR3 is TGTGCCTGGAGACAGGGTAACGGGGAGCTGTTTTTT. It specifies CAWRQGNGELFF.

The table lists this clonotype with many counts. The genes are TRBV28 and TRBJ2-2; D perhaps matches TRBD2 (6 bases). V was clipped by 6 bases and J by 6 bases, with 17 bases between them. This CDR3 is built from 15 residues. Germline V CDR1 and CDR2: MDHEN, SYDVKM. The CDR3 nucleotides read TGTGCCAGCAGACCCGCGGGGAAGAGGGCCGGGGAGCTGTTTTTT. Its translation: CASRPAGKRAGELFF.

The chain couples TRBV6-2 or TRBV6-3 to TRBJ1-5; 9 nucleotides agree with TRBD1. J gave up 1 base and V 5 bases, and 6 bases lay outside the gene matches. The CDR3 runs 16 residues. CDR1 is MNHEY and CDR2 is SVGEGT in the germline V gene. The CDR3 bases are TGTGCCAGCAGTGGGAACAGGGGGCTGAGCAATCAGCCCCAGCATTTT. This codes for CASSGNRGLSNQPQHF.

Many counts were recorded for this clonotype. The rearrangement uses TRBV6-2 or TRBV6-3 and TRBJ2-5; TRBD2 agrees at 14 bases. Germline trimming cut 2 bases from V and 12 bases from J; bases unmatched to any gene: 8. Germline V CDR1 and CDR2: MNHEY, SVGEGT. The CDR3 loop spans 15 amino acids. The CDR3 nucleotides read TGTGCCAGCAGTTACCCGGGACTAGCGGGAGATATGAAGTACTTC. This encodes CASSYPGLAGDMKYF.

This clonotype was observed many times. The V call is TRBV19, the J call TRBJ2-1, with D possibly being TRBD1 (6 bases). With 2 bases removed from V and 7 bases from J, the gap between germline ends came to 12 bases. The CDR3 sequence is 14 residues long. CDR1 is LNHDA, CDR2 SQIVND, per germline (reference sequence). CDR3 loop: CASSIYGQFNEQFF. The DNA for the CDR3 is TGTGCCAGTAGTATATATGGACAGTTTAATGAGCAGTTCTTC.